This TCR beta chain came from a study of human T cells and chemical hapten exposure. Study-wide background: The study traced per-sample TCR yield variation mainly to small differences in pooled library volumes.

Individual cDNA molecules (in the library) carried attached unique molecular identifiers. How the authors handled the data: 96,000 or so TCRs per sample was the median, with a range of 23,224 to 690,600. MiXCR, run by TCRdb on the 5' RACE reads, gives a single entry per CDR3 protein. TCRdb assigned the V and J calls; the authors' analysis was not used. The sample holds fewer than 150,000 distinct CDR3 sequences; around a fifth are singletons and the top ten take approximately 2.6%. Extraction yielded total RNA from whole blood (unfractionated). In germline, CDR1 is SGHNT, CDR2 YENEEA. The CDR3 totals 13 residues. General study results and limits: Sensitization with DPC brought no change to TCRs above 1 in 1000 in frequency.

A remark on this clonotype: The target antigen is unknown. One end of the junction does not line up with germline, which may come from a read error.

This sequence originates from a human donor in good health. The chain recombines TRBV11-3 with TRBJ1-1; 7 bases match TRBD1. CDR3 DNA: TGTGCCAGCAGCCTAGACAGGGAAACTGAAGCTTTCTTT. Its protein is CASSLDRETEAFF. The whole variable domain, remainder taken from reference TRBV11-3 and TRBJ1-1, is EAGVVQSPRYKIIEKKQPVAFWCNPISGHNTLYWYLQNLGQGPELLIRYENEEAVDDSQLPKDRFSAERLKGVDSTLKIQPAELGDSAVYLCASSLDRETEAFFGQGTRLTVV.